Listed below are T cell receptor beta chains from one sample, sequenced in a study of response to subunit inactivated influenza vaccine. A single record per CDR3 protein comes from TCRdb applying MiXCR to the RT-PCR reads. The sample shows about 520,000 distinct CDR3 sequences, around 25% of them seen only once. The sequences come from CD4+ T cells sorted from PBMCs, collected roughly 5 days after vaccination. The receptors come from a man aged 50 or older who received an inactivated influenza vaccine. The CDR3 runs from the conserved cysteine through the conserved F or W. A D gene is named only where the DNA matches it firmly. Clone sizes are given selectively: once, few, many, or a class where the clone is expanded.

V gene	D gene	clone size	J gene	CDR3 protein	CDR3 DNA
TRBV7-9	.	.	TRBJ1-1	CASSLRTTGAFF	TGTGCCAGCAGCTTACGGACCACGGGGGCTTTCTTT
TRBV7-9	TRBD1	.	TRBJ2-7	CASSNTGGWEQYF	TGTGCCAGCAGCAATACAGGGGGCTGGGAGCAGTACTTC
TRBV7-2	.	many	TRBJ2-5	CASRSKETQYF	TGTGCCAGTAGGTCCAAAGAGACCCAGTACTTC
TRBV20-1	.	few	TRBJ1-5	CSAMGGSGNQPQHF	TGCAGTGCCATGGGTGGCTCGGGCAATCAGCCCCAGCATTTT
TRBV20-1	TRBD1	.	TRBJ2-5	CSARALTGSVETQYF	TGCAGTGCTAGGGCATTGACAGGGTCGGTGGAGACCCAGTACTTC
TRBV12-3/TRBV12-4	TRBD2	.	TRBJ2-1	CASSPLAGRNEQFF	TGTGCCAGCAGCCCTTTAGCGGGACGCAATGAGCAGTTCTTC
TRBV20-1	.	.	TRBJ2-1	CSARGRSNHNEQFF	TGCAGTGCTAGAGGTCGGTCCAACCACAATGAGCAGTTCTTC
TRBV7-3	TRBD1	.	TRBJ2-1	CASSSDRAGYNEQFF	TGTGCCAGCAGCTCGGACAGGGCCGGCTACAATGAGCAGTTCTTC
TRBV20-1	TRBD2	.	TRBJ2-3	CSARVGLAGTTDTQYF	TGCAGTGCTAGAGTCGGACTAGCGGGGACCACAGATACGCAGTATTTT
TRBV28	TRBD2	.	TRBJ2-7	CASSTPRAGARHEQYF	TGTGCCAGCAGTACCCCTCGGGCGGGAGCTCGTCACGAGCAGTACTTC
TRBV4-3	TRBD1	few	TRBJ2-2	CASSPGTGATNSIGELFF	TGCGCCAGCAGCCCCGGGACAGGGGCCACGAACTCCATCGGGGAGCTGTTTTTT
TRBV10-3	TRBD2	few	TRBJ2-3	CASAPGTSGADTQYF	TGTGCCAGCGCCCCCGGGACTAGCGGAGCAGATACGCAGTATTTT
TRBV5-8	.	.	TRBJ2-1	CASTFSGNLYNEQFF	TGTGCCAGCACCTTTAGCGGAAACTTATACAATGAGCAGTTCTTC
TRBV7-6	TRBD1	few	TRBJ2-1	CASSPRDRANNEQFF	TGTGCCAGCAGCCCCAGGGACAGAGCCAACAATGAGCAGTTCTTC
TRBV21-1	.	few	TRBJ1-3	CASSKPDGNTIYF	TGTGCCAGCAGCAAACCAGACGGAAACACCATATATTTT
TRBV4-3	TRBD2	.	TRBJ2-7	CASSHEIGTSGYEQYF	TGCGCCAGCAGCCATGAAATCGGGACTAGCGGTTACGAGCAGTACTTC
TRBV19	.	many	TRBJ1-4	CASADGNNEKLFF	TGTGCCAGTGCCGACGGGAATAATGAAAAACTGTTTTTT
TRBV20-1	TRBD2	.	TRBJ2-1	CSARASGRISSYNEQFF	TGCAGTGCTAGGGCTAGCGGGAGGATCAGCTCCTACAATGAGCAGTTCTTC
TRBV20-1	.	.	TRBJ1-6	CSARPLRGADSPLHF	TGCAGTGCTAGACCCCTGAGGGGCGCGGATTCACCCCTCCACTTT
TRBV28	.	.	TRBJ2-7	CASSSHSGLSSYEQYF	TGTGCCAGCAGTTCCCATAGCGGATTAAGCTCCTACGAGCAGTACTTC
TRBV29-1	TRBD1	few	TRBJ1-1	CSVSSQGGNTEAFF	TGCAGCGTTTCATCACAGGGGGGGAACACTGAAGCTTTCTTT
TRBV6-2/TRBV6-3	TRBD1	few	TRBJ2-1	CASRGQGAENEQFF	TGTGCCAGCAGAGGACAGGGGGCAGAAAATGAGCAGTTCTTC
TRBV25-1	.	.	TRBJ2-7	CASSELGTYEQYF	TGTGCCAGCAGTGAATTGGGGACCTACGAGCAGTACTTC
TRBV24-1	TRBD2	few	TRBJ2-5	CATSGAGQETQYF	TGTGCCACCAGTGGAGCGGGACAAGAGACCCAGTACTTC
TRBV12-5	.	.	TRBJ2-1	CASAHLRVGEQFF	TGTGCTAGTGCCCACCTCAGGGTCGGTGAGCAGTTCTTC
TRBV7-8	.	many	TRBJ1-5	CASSLALRQNVGQPQHF	TGTGCCAGCAGCTTAGCGTTGAGACAGAACGTCGGTCAGCCCCAGCATTTT
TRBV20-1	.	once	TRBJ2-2	CSARDGTRPNTGELFF	TGCAGTGCTAGGGACGGGACGAGACCGAACACCGGGGAGCTGTTTTTT
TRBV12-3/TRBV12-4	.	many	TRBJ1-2	CASSLFTTAGRYGYTF	TGTGCCAGCAGTTTATTTACGACAGCGGGTCGTTATGGCTACACCTTC
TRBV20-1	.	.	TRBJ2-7	CSASHPRAGSYEQYF	TGCAGTGCTAGTCACCCCCGGGCGGGGTCCTACGAGCAGTACTTC
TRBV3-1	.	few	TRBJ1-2	CASSQGDIYGYTF	TGTGCCAGCAGCCAGGGGGACATCTATGGCTACACCTTC
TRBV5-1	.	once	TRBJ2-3	CASSSLIRTDTQYF	TGCGCCAGCAGCTCCCTAATCCGCACAGATACGCAGTATTTT
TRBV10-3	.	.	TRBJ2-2	CAISDGIAGELFF	TGTGCCATCAGTGACGGTATCGCCGGGGAGCTGTTTTTT
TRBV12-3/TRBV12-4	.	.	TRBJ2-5	CASRKQGQETQYF	TGTGCCAGCAGGAAACAGGGTCAAGAGACCCAGTACTTC
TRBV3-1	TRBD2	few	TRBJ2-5	CASSPRQKLAGETQYF	TGTGCCAGCAGCCCTCGACAGAAACTAGCGGGAGAGACCCAGTACTTC
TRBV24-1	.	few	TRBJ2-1	CATSDPGSTYNEQFF	TGTGCCACCAGTGATCCCGGGAGCACCTACAATGAGCAGTTCTTC
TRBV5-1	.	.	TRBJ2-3	CARTPRISTDTQYF	TGCGCCAGAACCCCACGGATAAGCACAGATACGCAGTATTTT
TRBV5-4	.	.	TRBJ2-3	CASSLAQGSGVRVGTQYF	TGTGCCAGCAGCTTGGCCCAAGGTAGCGGCGTCAGGGTGGGTACGCAGTATTTT
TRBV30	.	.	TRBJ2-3	CAWSVGGFGTDTQYF	TGTGCCTGGAGTGTAGGAGGGTTCGGCACAGATACGCAGTATTTT
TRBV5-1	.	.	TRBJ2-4	CASSLAVGGGKNIQYF	TGCGCCAGCAGCTTGGCGGTAGGAGGGGGAAAAAACATTCAGTACTTC
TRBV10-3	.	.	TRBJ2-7	CATGEYEQYF	TGTGCCACCGGGGAGTACGAGCAGTACTTC
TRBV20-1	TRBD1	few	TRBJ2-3	CSARGRFWTGTTDTQYF	TGCAGTGCTAGAGGTCGATTTTGGACAGGGACCACAGATACGCAGTATTTT
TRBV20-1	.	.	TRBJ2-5	CSARDLGLETQYF	TGCAGTGCTAGAGATCTCGGGTTGGAGACCCAGTACTTC
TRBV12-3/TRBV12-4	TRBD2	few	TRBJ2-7	CASSLRLAGLYEQYF	TGTGCCAGCAGTTTGAGGCTAGCGGGGCTTTACGAGCAGTACTTC
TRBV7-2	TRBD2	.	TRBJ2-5	CASSAAGVLETQYF	TGTGCCAGCAGCGCGGCGGGAGTTCTAGAGACCCAGTACTTC
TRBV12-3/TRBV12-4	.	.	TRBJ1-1	CASSLARDYEAFF	TGTGCCAGCAGTTTAGCGCGAGACTATGAAGCTTTCTTT
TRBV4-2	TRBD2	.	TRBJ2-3	CASSQRTSGYTDTQYF	TGTGCCAGCAGCCAACGGACTAGCGGATACACAGATACGCAGTATTTT
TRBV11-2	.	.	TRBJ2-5	CASSLDLGPHETQYF	TGTGCCAGCAGCTTAGATCTAGGACCGCACGAGACCCAGTACTTC
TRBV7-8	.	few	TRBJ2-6	CASSLTSGVGAGANVLTF	TGTGCCAGCAGCTTAACTTCGGGGGTAGGCGCTGGGGCCAACGTCCTGACTTTC
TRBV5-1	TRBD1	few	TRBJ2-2	CASSSRTGQRFTGELFF	TGCGCCAGCAGCTCGAGAACGGGACAGCGTTTCACCGGGGAGCTGTTTTTT
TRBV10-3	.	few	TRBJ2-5	CAISESNRALETQYF	TGTGCCATCAGTGAGTCGAACAGGGCATTAGAGACCCAGTACTTC
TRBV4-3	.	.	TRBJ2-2	CASSQGGKHTGELFF	TGCGCCAGCAGCCAAGGCGGGAAGCACACCGGGGAGCTGTTTTTT
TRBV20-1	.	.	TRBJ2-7	CSARSRVEQYF	TGCAGTGCTAGATCCAGGGTGGAGCAGTACTTC
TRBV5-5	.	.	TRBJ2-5	CASSFGSYQETQYF	TGTGCCAGCAGCTTTGGTAGTTACCAAGAGACCCAGTACTTC
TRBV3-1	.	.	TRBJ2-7	CASSLYGGRCYF	TGTGCCAGCAGCCTATACGGTGGCCGGTGCTACTTC